This T cell receptor (beta chain) was recovered during a study of T cells in Graves' hyperthyroidism and ophthalmopathy. This clonotype showed up many times. The CDR3 contains 12 residues. The germline V and J ends were trimmed by 4 bases and 2 bases, with 5 bases remaining between them. Germline CDR1 SNHLY, CDR2 FYNNEI. The cohort's ophthalmopathy patients, a group with duration under 3 months, had a Clinical Activity Score of at least 3 and a NOSPECS grade of at least 4. Every diagnosis used clinical symptoms, serum thyroxine and TRAb, thyroid ultrasound and orbital computed tomography. The PBMCs studied were ones that came from 8 to 10 ml fresh peripheral blood. Amplification yielded TCR beta CDR3 regions, with RNA transcripts as the source. Carried out on the TCR CDR3, a first-round RT-PCR used the HTBI primer set. TCRdb reanalysed the multiplex PCR reads using MiXCR and keeps one entry per CDR3 protein. The table records hundreds of thousands of distinct CDR3 sequences, approximately 15% of them present only once.

Sequenced: blood. The gene calls are TRBV2 and TRBJ2-5; D not certain. The receptor comes from a woman aged 40 to 50 with Graves' ophthalmopathy. The CDR3 region is CASSVIQETQYF. The DNA for the CDR3 is TGTGCCAGCAGTGTTATACAAGAGACCCAGTACTTC.